Given below is one T cell receptor (beta chain) in context. Its antigen specificity is not known. No base quality information exists; no much larger clone differs at one position. This sample was included in a study of T cell repertoires in cytomegalovirus infection (dated by TCRdb to about 2019). The study in broad terms: Because public TCR beta signatures pointed to carriage of CMV infection together with the matching HLA type, the HLA type of each donor mattered for the analysis. The study at large found these results: In the ex vivo response, HLA-C-restricted CMV-specific TCR beta clonotypes were dominant, and in two of eight donors the single most frequent clonotype came from this HLA-C-restricted group. In both this cohort and an independent approximately 370-donor cohort, the cumulative frequency of public TCR beta family members distinguished carriers of CMV infection plus the relevant HLA type.

Sequencing used an Illumina HiSeq 1500. The public reads were quality trimmed at Q25 with fastp and then assembled into clones with MiXCR by TCRdb, keeping productive beta chains. Duplicate CDR3 protein sequences are folded into a single record with the most common DNA and genes. The sample table records almost 500,000 distinct CDR3 sequences; over 9% of these occur just once. About a tenth of the sample goes to the ten largest clones. The cysteine opens and the phenylalanine closes a CDR3 of 15 amino acids. The read is trimmed to its CDR3 DNA, 45 bases read in frame from base 1. As encoded in the germline V gene (reference sequence), CDR1 is LGHDT while CDR2 is YNNKEL. Relative to germline, V is 8 bases shorter and J is 5 bases shorter, with 18 bases between their ends.

This TCR was recovered from a human donor in good health (CMV status not recorded). Some clones in this sample may be carry-over from other donors' samples. The sequenced sample consisted of PBMCs. This chain joins TRBV3-1 to TRBJ2-2, and the D gene may be TRBD2, 6 bases matching. The CDR3 is CASLKEGDKTGELFF. The bases are TGTGCCAGCCTTAAGGAGGGAGATAAGACCGGGGAGCTGTTTTTT.